Listed here are 8 T cell receptor beta chains from one sample, sequenced in a study of T cells in localized non-small cell lung cancer. TCRdb's table, derived via immunoSEQ multiplex PCR, lists solely in-frame clones and lacks some. The data show 72,000 or so clones, 86% seen once. The sequences come from peripheral blood, collected before any cancer treatment. These receptors were collected from a male donor older than 55 with stage III squamous cell lung carcinoma.

This rearrangement joins TRBV5-8 to TRBJ2-2; 7 bases agree with TRBD1. Germline trimming cut 6 bases from V and 2 bases from J; bases unmatched to any gene: 13. The CDR3 runs to 17 residues. Germline V gene lookup returns CDR1 SGHTS and CDR2 YDEGEE. CDR3 DNA: TGTGCCAGCACTTCCCGCCCAGGACAGGACAACACCGGGGAGCTGTTTTTT. Protein: CASTSRPGQDNTGELFF.

The rearrangement joins TRBV19 to TRBJ1-5, with D unclear. V was pared by 3 bases and J by 0 bases, with 6 bases between. CDR1 is LNHDA, CDR2 SQIVND, per germline (reference sequence). The CDR3 spans 14 residues. The CDR3 nucleotides read TGTGCCAGTAGTATGAGGGTTAGCAATCAGCCCCAGCATTTT. This codes for CASSMRVSNQPQHF.

The chain employs TRBV5-1 and TRBJ1-1; D uncertain. The CDR3 totals 14 residues. V was clipped by 0 bases and J by 1 base, with 7 bases between them. Germline loops: CDR1 SGHRS, CDR2 YFSETQ. This chain's CDR3 is CASSLVAQNTEAFF. In DNA, the CDR3 is TGCGCCAGCAGCTTGGTCGCACAGAACACTGAAGCTTTCTTT.

This clone was seen once. The chain joins TRBV5-6 to TRBJ2-2; TRBD2 is a possible D gene (6 bases). The CDR3 sequence is 12 residues long. Trimming took 4 bases from V and 6 from J, leaving 7 bases between them. CDR1 is SGHDT and CDR2 is YYEEEE in the germline V gene. The CDR3 reads CASSPGAGELFF. CDR3 DNA: TGTGCCAGCAGCCCGGGGGCCGGGGAGCTGTTTTTT.

The CDR3 bases are TGTGCCAGCAGCTTACTTCTGGGGGGGAGCACAGATACGCAGTATTTT. Protein sequence: CASSLLLGGSTDTQYF. The chain carries TRBV7-8 and TRBJ2-3, with TRBD2 identical over 7 bases. The CDR3 loop spans 16 amino acids. The V gene end was trimmed by 2 bases and the J gene end by 0 bases; junction bases not matched to a gene: 5. CDR1 and CDR2 from the germline V gene are SGHVS and FQNEAQ. Looking up the rest from reference TRBV7-8 and TRBJ2-3 gives the full variable domain: GAGVSQSPRYKVAKRGQDVALRCDPISGHVSLFWYQQALGQGPEFLTYFQNEAQLDKSGLPSDRFFAERPEGSVSTLKIQRTQQEDSAVYLCASSLLLGGSTDTQYFGPGTRLTVL.

V and J are TRBV19 and TRBJ2-5; 15 nucleotides agree with TRBD2. Germline assignment: CDR1 LNHDA and CDR2 SQIVND (reference sequence). Trimming removed 5 bases from V and 5 bases from J; junction bases left unmatched: 6. The CDR3 spans 16 residues. CDR3 nucleotides: TGTGCCAGTAGTCCGGGACTAGCGGGGGGCCCTGAGACCCAGTACTTC. This codes for CASSPGLAGGPETQYF.

This chain uses TRBV27 with TRBJ1-1, with 9 nucleotides matching TRBD1. The J segment lost 5 bases and the V segment lost 5 bases, leaving 9 bases of the junction unmatched. CDR3 size: 15 residues. Germline V gene lookup returns CDR1 MNHEY and CDR2 SMNVEV (reference sequence). CDR3 DNA: TGTGCCAGCAGTCCAAGACAGGGGGGCGTTACTGAAGCTTTCTTT. It codes for CASSPRQGGVTEAFF.

V gene TRBV5-5 combines with J gene TRBJ1-5; no clear D gene. V lost 2 bases and J 4 bases, leaving 16 bases between the germline ends. Germline lookup yields CDR1 SGHKS and CDR2 YYEKEE (reference sequence). CDR3 length equals 16 residues. The CDR3 sequence: CASSLEGGVWNQPQHF. CDR3 sequence (DNA): TGTGCCAGCAGCTTAGAGGGCGGGGTATGGAATCAGCCCCAGCATTTT.